Detailed here is one T cell receptor (beta chain). As handled by the study authors: Amplifying reference gene primers gave estimates of nucleated cell counts. Libraries were prepared by immunoSEQ multiplex PCR; TCRdb keeps only in-frame clonotypes and omits some of them. V and J calls and clone size are copied from that table; D and trimming were computed from the DNA. The data contain 70,000 or so clones, nearly 80% of them singletons. The source of the sample is a study of blood T cell repertoires in COVID-19. Study overall: Sites in the United States, Italy and Spain provided acute and convalescent COVID-19 samples.

Trimming took off 2 bases at V and 4 bases at J, with 9 bases between the two ends. This CDR3 is built from 14 residues. The V gene's germline CDR1 is SGHTA and CDR2 FQGNSA. This TCR derives from a human donor in a cohort sampled during active COVID-19. Sequencing was performed on peripheral blood. The chain carries TRBV7-2 and TRBJ1-5, with D unresolved. CDR3 DNA: TGTGCCAGCAGCTTATGGCTTTCGAATCAGCCCCAGCATTTT. Translated, it gives CASSLWLSNQPQHF.